A single sample is the source of the 30 T cell receptor beta chains below, sequenced in a study of T-cell reconstitution after alpha-beta-depleted transplantation in children. Preparation of the TCRbeta library involved a method that used unique molecular identifiers. TCRdb redid the calling of the PCR reads with MiXCR, one entry per CDR3 protein. The sample contains some 550,000 distinct CDR3 sequences, 15% to 20% of which appear only once. Here the sequenced sample was PBMCs from the stem cell graft donor, taken from the stem cell graft. Receptor source: a human donor who donated a stem cell graft to a child with acute lymphoblastic leukemia.

This sequence joins TRBV6-4 and TRBJ2-2; D is unresolved. Trimming removed 0 bases at V and 0 bases at J, with 8 bases between. Germline loops: CDR1 MRHNA, CDR2 SNTAGT. The CDR3 spans 16 residues. The CDR3 loop reads CASSDSSRTNTGELFF. The CDR3 bases are TGTGCCAGCAGTGACTCGTCACGGACGAACACCGGGGAGCTGTTTTTT.

This chain's CDR3 is CASSQGLLAQETQYF. DNA of the CDR3: TGCGCCAGCAGCCAAGGTCTTCTAGCCCAAGAGACCCAGTACTTC. The V call is TRBV4-1, the J call TRBJ2-5; TRBD2 is a possible D gene (5 bases). Trimming left V 1 base short and J 1 base short, with 10 bases between. The V gene's germline CDR1 is MGHRA and CDR2 YSYEKL. CDR3 length: 15 residues.

The chain is built from TRBV5-1 and TRBJ2-1, with 9 nucleotides matching TRBD2. The CDR3 runs to 19 residues. From germline, CDR1 is SGHRS and CDR2 YFSETQ. Germline trimming cut 2 bases from V and 0 bases from J; bases unmatched to any gene: 12. CDR3 sequence (DNA): TGCGCCAGCAGCTTTGGGTTCCCAGCGGGAGGTAACTCCTACAATGAGCAGTTCTTC. Translated: CASSFGFPAGGNSYNEQFF.

The sample holds many counts of this clonotype. The J gene is TRBJ2-2, the V gene TRBV12-3 or TRBV12-4; D is uncertain. The CDR3 length is 14 residues. V lost 6 bases and J lost 6, with 14 bases in between. The chain's CDR3 is CASSPAGLAGELFF. The CDR3 DNA reads as TGTGCCAGCAGCCCTGCCGGCCTGGCCGGGGAGCTGTTTTTT.

The genes are TRBV12-3 or TRBV12-4 and TRBJ2-1; a possible D gene is TRBD2 (5 bases). This CDR3 comprises 15 residues. V gave up 4 bases and J gave up 0 bases, with 10 bases separating them. The chain's CDR3 is CASSSLVNSYNEQFF. In DNA form, the CDR3 reads TGTGCCAGCAGTTCACTAGTTAACTCCTACAATGAGCAGTTCTTC.

The chain employs TRBV20-1 and TRBJ2-1, with TRBD2 identical over 8 bases. The V gene end was trimmed by 1 base and the J gene end by 7 bases; junction bases not matched to a gene: 9. The CDR3 spans 15 residues. The germline gives CDR1 DFQATT, CDR2 SNEGSKA (reference sequence). Here the CDR3 reads CSARGPGTRWNEQFF. CDR3 nucleotide sequence: TGCAGTGCTAGAGGCCCTGGGACTAGATGGAATGAGCAGTTCTTC.

This rearrangement joins TRBV12-3 or TRBV12-4 to TRBJ2-7; unclear D gene. V was trimmed by 6 bases and J by 0 bases, leaving 15 bases between them. This CDR3 comprises 15 residues. The CDR3 coding sequence is TGTGCCAGCAGCAACCGACACCTGAGCTCCTACGAGCAGTACTTC. Translated: CASSNRHLSSYEQYF.

This clonotype came up a few times. This rearrangement joins TRBV7-3 to TRBJ2-1; D may be TRBD2 (6 bases). CDR3 size: 16 residues. Trimming pared 1 base from V and 6 bases from J, leaving 16 bases between. Per the germline V gene, CDR1 is SGHTA and CDR2 is FQGTGA. The CDR3 spells CASSLSGVRRFNEQFF. In DNA form, the CDR3 reads TGTGCCAGCAGCTTAAGCGGGGTCAGACGGTTCAATGAGCAGTTCTTC.

A word on this clonotype: Mismatch with germline at one junction end may stem from a read error. The V call is TRBV20-1, the J call TRBJ2-7, with D perhaps TRBD2 (6 bases). The CDR3 consists of 12 residues. The germline CDR1 and CDR2 sequences are DFQATT and SNEGSKA (reference sequence). CDR3 sequence: CGATRLVYEQYF. The CDR3 DNA sequence: TGCGGTGCTACCCGACTAGTATACGAGCAGTACTTC.

This clonotype was observed once. The chain employs TRBV20-1 and TRBJ1-5, with 7 bases lining up with TRBD1. V lost 4 bases and J lost 7; bases outside the gene matches: 13. The CDR3 extends over 15 amino acids. The germline gives CDR1 DFQATT, CDR2 SNEGSKA (reference sequence). CDR3 sequence (DNA): TGCAGTGCTACACGTCAGGGGGTCGGGCGACAGCCCCAGCATTTT. Amino acids: CSATRQGVGRQPQHF.

The chain combines TRBV4-1 with TRBJ2-7; the match to TRBD2 covers 7 bases. CDR3 length: 16 amino acids. CDR1 is MGHRA, CDR2 YSYEKL, per germline. V lost 0 bases, J lost 1 base, and 6 bases stayed unmatched. CDR3 sequence: CASSQDLPSGSYEQYF. CDR3 in DNA: TGCGCCAGCAGCCAAGATTTGCCTAGCGGTTCCTACGAGCAGTACTTC.

This chain links TRBV27 with TRBJ2-4; 12 positions match TRBD1. The CDR3 consists of 18 residues. The ends lost 9 bases at V and 3 bases at J; junction bases unmatched: 15. Germline V gives CDR1 MNHEY, CDR2 SMNVEV (reference sequence). CDR3 in amino acids: CASPRRDRGLKGKNIQYF. CDR3 in DNA: TGTGCCAGTCCGAGGAGGGACAGGGGGCTTAAAGGCAAAAACATTCAGTACTTC.

This clonotype was seen a few times. The rearrangement uses TRBV12-3 or TRBV12-4 and TRBJ2-1; 7 nucleotides match TRBD1. V shed 6 bases, J shed 7 bases, and the junction held 3 bases outside the gene matches. The CDR3 consists of 12 residues. The CDR3 sequence is CASRTGLNEQFF. CDR3 sequence (DNA): TGTGCCAGCAGGACAGGGCTAAATGAGCAGTTCTTC.

This chain connects TRBV20-1 to TRBJ1-5; D may be TRBD1 (6 bases). Deletions cut 6 bases from V and 3 bases from J, with 12 bases between. The CDR3 is made up of 13 amino acids. CDR1 DFQATT and CDR2 SNEGSKA come from the germline V gene (reference sequence). CDR3 coding DNA: TGCAGTGCAATCGGACAGAACAATCAGCCCCAGCATTTT. This translates into CSAIGQNNQPQHF.

This clonotype has only a few counts. The rearrangement links TRBV5-1 to TRBJ2-3; tentatively, D is TRBD1 (5 bases). The germline gives CDR1 SGHRS, CDR2 YFSETQ. This CDR3 is 16 amino acids long. V was cut by 4 bases and J by 4 bases, with 19 bases left in between. Written as DNA, the CDR3 is TGCGCCAGCAGCCCGGGCTGGGGCGTCCTAGCAGATACGCAGTATTTT. Residues: CASSPGWGVLADTQYF.

This rearrangement joins TRBV24-1 to TRBJ2-1; D gene ambiguous. The V end was cut by 9 bases, the J end by 6 bases, with 8 bases between. The germline gives CDR1 KGHDR, CDR2 SFDVKD. CDR3 length equals 11 residues. The CDR3 loop is CATGQFNEQFF. The CDR3 coding sequence is TGTGCCACCGGCCAGTTCAATGAGCAGTTCTTC.

V is TRBV5-1 and J is TRBJ1-1, with D tentatively TRBD1 (5 bases). The CDR3 contains 13 residues. Germline loops: CDR1 SGHRS, CDR2 YFSETQ. Trimming shortened V by 5 bases and J by 3 bases, and 11 bases separated the two germline ends. This CDR3 reads CASRVQDHTEAFF. DNA of the CDR3: TGCGCCAGCAGGGTACAGGATCACACTGAAGCTTTCTTT.

This clonotype was found once. This chain uses TRBV20-1 with TRBJ1-5; D is unresolved. This CDR3 has 16 residues. V lost 3 bases and J lost 0, with 15 bases in between. Germline assignment: CDR1 DFQATT and CDR2 SNEGSKA (reference sequence). The CDR3 nucleotides are TGCAGTGCTAGCGACCGGACCGACCTTAGCAATCAGCCCCAGCATTTT. Translated: CSASDRTDLSNQPQHF.

CDR3 nucleotide sequence: TGTGCCAGCAGTTTCGTCGGGGCTGGACAGCCCCAGCATTTT. Translating it yields CASSFVGAGQPQHF. The chain carries TRBV12-3 or TRBV12-4 and TRBJ1-5, with D tentatively TRBD1 (5 bases). The CDR3 is 14 residues long. V lost 3 bases to trimming and J lost 7 bases, with 13 bases between them.

As for this clonotype: A read error may account for a junction end that differs from germline. The CDR3 DNA follows: TGCAGCGTGAGCGGGAGCGGGGTCACCGGGGACCTGTTTTTT. It is translated as CSVSGSGVTGDLFF. The rearrangement joins TRBV29-1 to TRBJ2-2; 8 positions match TRBD2. This CDR3 is built from 14 residues. Germline-derived CDR1 and CDR2 are SQVTM and ANQGSEA.

The chain recombines TRBV20-1 with TRBJ2-3, with 9 bases matching TRBD2. The J segment lost 6 bases and the V segment lost 3 bases, leaving 10 bases of the junction unmatched. Germline V gene data show CDR1 as DFQATT and CDR2 as SNEGSKA (reference sequence). The CDR3 extends over 15 amino acids. The CDR3 sequence: CSASPMWREGDTQYF. CDR3 bases: TGCAGTGCTAGCCCGATGTGGCGGGAGGGGGATACGCAGTATTTT.

This clonotype came up a few times. This chain uses TRBV6-6 with TRBJ1-2; D call uncertain. The CDR3 is 13 amino acids. V dropped 2 bases and J dropped 2 bases, with 6 bases sitting between them. The germline CDR1 and CDR2 sequences are MNHNY and SVGAGI (reference sequence). CDR3 amino acids: CASSYEENYGYTF. CDR3 in DNA: TGTGCCAGCAGTTACGAGGAAAACTATGGCTACACCTTC.

This clonotype was detected only once. The chain carries TRBV7-8 and TRBJ2-2; the D is unclear. V was shortened by 8 bases and J by 1 base, with 11 bases between the two germline ends. This CDR3 is 14 amino acids long. Germline CDR1 is SGHVS and CDR2 is FQNEAQ. This CDR3 is CASQTTGNTGELFF. CDR3 coding DNA: TGTGCCAGCCAAACGACCGGGAACACCGGGGAGCTGTTTTTT.

This clonotype came up a few times. The J gene is TRBJ2-1, the V gene TRBV19, with 7 bases lining up with TRBD2. The junction had 7 bases not matched to a gene; V was cut back by 6 bases and J by 2 bases. The CDR3 sequence is 15 residues long. In germline, CDR1 is LNHDA, CDR2 SQIVND (reference sequence). CDR3 DNA: TGTGCCAGTAGCCCCGGACTAGGTCCCTACAATGAGCAGTTCTTC. It encodes CASSPGLGPYNEQFF.

There are a few counts of this clonotype. V usage is TRBV5-1 and J usage is TRBJ1-4, with D hard to call. The CDR3 has 15 residues. CDR1 and CDR2 (germline): SGHRS, YFSETQ. V lost 4 bases to trimming and J lost 7 bases, with 17 bases between them. CDR3: CASSGNRAGGEKLFF. Written as DNA, the CDR3 is TGCGCCAGCAGCGGAAACCGGGCCGGCGGTGAAAAACTGTTTTTT.

The chain carries TRBV29-1 and TRBJ2-1; 10 bases are a match to TRBD2. This CDR3 has 17 amino acids. Germline CDR1 is SQVTM and CDR2 is ANQGSEA. After removal of 3 bases from V and 7 bases from J, the junction contained 15 bases not matched to a gene. The CDR3 bases are TGCAGCGTTGATGGGGGATTAGCGGGAGGACCCTCGAATGAGCAGTTCTTC. Its translation is CSVDGGLAGGPSNEQFF.

This sequence joins TRBV5-6 and TRBJ2-1; TRBD2 aligns across 11 bases. The CDR3 runs 16 residues. CDR1 and CDR2 from the germline V gene are SGHDT and YYEEEE. V shed 0 bases and J 7 bases; nucleotides not matched to a gene: 6. CDR3 in amino acids: CASSLVAGGPSNEQFF. CDR3 DNA: TGTGCCAGCAGCTTGGTAGCGGGAGGGCCGAGTAATGAGCAGTTCTTC. Filled out from reference TRBV5-6 and TRBJ2-1, the complete variable domain reads DAGVTQSPTHLIKTRGQQVTLRCSPKSGHDTVSWYQQALGQGPQFIFQYYEEEERQRGNFPDRFSGHQFPNYSSELNVNALLLGDSALYLCASSLVAGGPSNEQFFGPGTRLTVL.

This clonotype has more than one count but fewer than ten. CDR3 coding DNA: TGCGCCAGCAGCCAACCGACTGCGGGAGGCTACGAGCAGTACTTC. It yields the protein CASSQPTAGGYEQYF. This chain joins TRBV4-1 and TRBJ2-7; 8 bases line up with TRBD2. The germline CDR1 and CDR2 sequences are MGHRA and YSYEKL. V was clipped by 2 bases and J by 3 bases; unmatched bases: 6. This CDR3 spans 15 amino acids.

This clonotype was found a few times. The chain couples TRBV18 to TRBJ2-7; 7 bases match TRBD1. Germline V CDR1 and CDR2: KGHSH, LQKENI. The CDR3 is 15 amino acids. V dropped 4 bases and J dropped 7; count of bases not matched to a gene: 13. The CDR3 sequence: CASSLSGQVRGEQYF. The CDR3 DNA reads as TGTGCCAGCTCACTAAGTGGACAGGTCCGTGGGGAGCAGTACTTC.

This clonotype has more than one count but fewer than ten. This chain connects TRBV24-1 to TRBJ2-2, with TRBD2 matching 7 bases. This CDR3 region has 17 residues. The V gene's germline CDR1 is KGHDR and CDR2 SFDVKD. Trimming took 2 bases from V and 4 from J; bases not matched to a gene: 9. CDR3 bases: TGTGCCACCAGTGATTACGGCGCGGGAGTGAGCACCGGGGAGCTGTTTTTT. It specifies CATSDYGAGVSTGELFF.